These 10 T cell receptor beta chains came from one sample sequenced in a study of cytomegalovirus exposure and HLA in healthy donors. The method was immunoSEQ multiplex PCR; TCRdb's version includes in-frame clones alone and lacks a portion of them. Of tens of thousands of clones listed, 85% to 95% are singletons. Sequenced: PBMCs. The receptors derive from a woman between 18 and 30 years old in good health and CMV-seronegative.

This clone was seen only a few times. V usage is TRBV15 and J usage is TRBJ1-5; weak D call: TRBD1 (5 bases). The V and J ends lost 1 base and 0 bases respectively, with 10 bases between them. Germline V CDR1 and CDR2: LNHNV, YYDKDF (reference sequence). The CDR3 is 16 amino acids. CDR3 nucleotides: TGTGCCACCAGCAGAGCGACAGTCTATAGCAATCAGCCCCAGCATTTT. Protein sequence: CATSRATVYSNQPQHF.

This clone occurred once. The chain employs TRBV14 and TRBJ2-5, with 8 positions matching TRBD2. With V trimmed by 1 base and J by 5 bases, 12 bases remained unmatched. In germline, CDR1 is SGHDN, CDR2 FVKESK. CDR3 length: 17 amino acids. Here the CDR3 reads CASSQVRSGRGWETQYF. The CDR3 bases are TGTGCCAGCAGCCAAGTGCGATCCGGGAGGGGTTGGGAGACCCAGTACTTC.

The chain recombines TRBV6-5 with TRBJ1-2; 7 nucleotides align to TRBD1. Germline CDR1 is MNHEY and CDR2 is SVGAGI. CDR3 length: 14 residues. Germline trimming cut 6 bases from V and 5 bases from J; bases unmatched to any gene: 9. This CDR3 reads CASSYRQGSYGYTF. The CDR3 DNA is TGTGCCAGCAGCTACCGACAGGGCTCGTATGGCTACACCTTC.

The chain couples TRBV2 to TRBJ1-1, with TRBD1 as a possible D gene (6 bases). Trimming took 4 bases from V and 7 from J, leaving 16 bases between them. Per the germline V gene, CDR1 is SNHLY and CDR2 is FYNNEI. The CDR3 is 14 residues long. In DNA, the CDR3 is TGTGCCAGCAGTGGGCCGGGACACATAAATGAAGCTTTCTTT. This gives the protein CASSGPGHINEAFF.

CDR3 sequence: CASSIGQGNGYTF. The CDR3 DNA reads as TGTGCCAGTAGTATTGGACAGGGGAATGGCTACACCTTC. The rearrangement links TRBV19 to TRBJ1-2; TRBD1 matches at 9 bases. Germline loops: CDR1 LNHDA, CDR2 SQIVND (reference sequence). With 3 bases clipped from V and 6 bases from J, the junction kept 2 bases outside the gene matches. This CDR3 contains 13 residues.

This chain links TRBV10-2 with TRBJ2-7, with TRBD2 identical over 7 bases. Germline V lookup: CDR1 WSHSY, CDR2 SAAADI. Trimming cost V 3 bases and J 1 base; bases outside gene matches: 3. This CDR3 has 14 residues. DNA of the CDR3: TGCGCCAGCAGTGATTTCGGGGGGTCCTACGAGCAGTACTTC. It encodes CASSDFGGSYEQYF.

V gene TRBV11-2 combines with J gene TRBJ2-1; TRBD2 agrees at 9 bases. Germline CDR1 reads SGHAT; CDR2 reads FQNNGV. The CDR3 contains 15 residues. Trimming at V came to 1 base and at J to 7 bases, leaving 5 bases not matched to a gene. This CDR3 reads CASSLVAGAQNEQFF. The CDR3 DNA is TGTGCCAGCAGCTTAGTAGCGGGAGCTCAAAATGAGCAGTTCTTC. The full variable domain, in which reference TRBV11-2 and TRBJ2-1 provide the parts outside the CDR3, is EAGVAQSPRYKIIEKRQSVAFWCNPISGHATLYWYQQILGQGPKLLIQFQNNGVVDDSQLPKDRFSAERLKGVDSTLKIQPAKLEDSAVYLCASSLVAGAQNEQFFGPGTRLTVL.

This chain joins TRBV5-8 and TRBJ1-5; TRBD1 might be the D (5 bases). The CDR3 loop spans 15 amino acids. Germline V gene data show CDR1 as SGHTS and CDR2 as YDEGEE. V was shortened by 4 bases and J by 6 bases, with 17 bases between the two germline ends. The DNA for the CDR3 is TGTGCCAGCAGCCTCGGGTCTCTCGGGGGTCAGCCCCAGCATTTT. It codes for CASSLGSLGGQPQHF.

As DNA, the CDR3 is TGTGCCAGTAGTCCATCGGGCTCCTACAATGAGCAGTTCTTC. The encoded protein is CASSPSGSYNEQFF. This chain connects TRBV19 to TRBJ2-1; D is unresolved. The CDR3 loop spans 14 amino acids. The V end was cut by 5 bases, the J end by 0 bases, with 8 bases between. The germline CDR1 and CDR2 sequences are LNHDA and SQIVND (reference sequence).

This chain joins TRBV7-9 and TRBJ2-7; a weak D match, TRBD2 (7 bases). The germline CDR1 and CDR2 sequences are SEHNR and FQNEAQ (reference sequence). The CDR3 totals 14 residues. V gave up 3 bases and J gave up 7 bases, with 16 bases separating them. The CDR3, as DNA: TGTGCCAGCAGCTTTCAAGGGGGGAGGGTGGAGCAGTACTTC. It yields the protein CASSFQGGRVEQYF.